A selection of T cell receptor beta chains follows, all from one sample in a study of Graves' ophthalmopathy and Graves' hyperthyroidism. MiXCR, run by TCRdb on the multiplex PCR reads, gives a single entry per CDR3 protein. This sample has some 360,000 distinct CDR3 sequences; 15% to 20% occur once, and the top ten carry roughly 2.4%. The sequenced material came from peripheral blood. The receptors here all came from an adult woman with stable Graves' hyperthyroidism. CDR3s include the opening cysteine and the closing phenylalanine or tryptophan. The order of the fields is J gene, V gene, D gene, clone size, CDR3 protein, CDR3 DNA. D genes are given only for firm matches. The size field is filled for only some rows; it gives once, few, many or a size class.

>TRBJ2-4|TRBV19|TRBD2|many
CASSYTGLAGAVSKNIQYF
TGTGCCAGTAGTTACACGGGACTAGCGGGAGCCGTGTCCAAAAACATTCAGTACTTC
>TRBJ2-7|TRBV6-2/TRBV6-3|TRBD2|many
CASTPGEGLTYEQYF
TGTGCCAGCACCCCGGGAGAGGGACTAACCTACGAGCAGTACTTC
>TRBJ2-7|TRBV9|.|many
CASSVGRDPTYEQYF
TGTGCCAGCAGCGTAGGACGGGACCCCACCTACGAGCAGTACTTC
>TRBJ2-4|TRBV19|TRBD1|.
CASKLGQGPLNIQYF
TGTGCCAGTAAGCTGGGACAGGGGCCCCTAAACATTCAGTACTTC
>TRBJ2-6|TRBV6-2/TRBV6-3|.|.
CASSYYNGVGVASGANVLTF
TGTGCCAGCAGTTATTACAATGGGGTGGGAGTTGCCTCTGGGGCCAACGTCCTGACTTTC
>TRBJ2-5|TRBV7-3|.|many
CASSPLARVETQYF
TGTGCCAGCAGCCCCCTGGCCAGGGTCGAGACCCAGTACTTC
>TRBJ2-7|TRBV12-3/TRBV12-4|.|.
CASSFGGTNYEQYF
TGTGCCAGCAGTTTCGGTGGGACCAACTACGAGCAGTACTTC
>TRBJ1-1|TRBV4-1|TRBD1|many
CASSQMGQLNTEAFF
TGCGCCAGCAGCCAAATGGGACAGTTGAACACTGAAGCTTTCTTT
>TRBJ1-3|TRBV6-1|.|many
CASSEWSGSGNTIYF
TGTGCCAGCAGTGAATGGTCAGGTTCTGGAAACACCATATATTTT
>TRBJ2-7|TRBV4-1|TRBD2|.
CASSQRTGTTYYELYF
TGCGCCAGCAGCCAACGTACCGGGACTACCTACTACGAGCTGTACTTC
>TRBJ2-5|TRBV24-1|.|many
CATSDFGETQYF
TGTGCCACCAGTGATTTTGGGGAGACCCAGTACTTC
>TRBJ2-5|TRBV27|TRBD2|many
CASSSAGLVLRQETQYF
TGTGCCAGCAGTTCAGCGGGACTAGTATTGCGGCAAGAGACCCAGTACTTC
>TRBJ2-7|TRBV19|TRBD1|many
CASSMGQGINEQYF
TGTGCCAGTAGTATGGGACAGGGAATCAACGAGCAGTACTTC
>TRBJ2-2|TRBV6-2/TRBV6-3|TRBD1|many
CASSDRATLGELFF
TGTGCCAGCAGCGACAGGGCGACCCTCGGGGAGCTGTTTTTT
>TRBJ2-2|TRBV2|TRBD1|many
CASSWDRGQTGELFF
TGTGCCAGCAGTTGGGACAGGGGACAGACCGGGGAGCTGTTTTTT
>TRBJ1-2|TRBV12-3/TRBV12-4|TRBD1|.
CASTPGQGSRNGYTF
TGTGCCAGCACCCCGGGACAGGGATCGAGGAATGGCTACACCTTC
>TRBJ2-7|TRBV27|TRBD1|many
CASSLRGQGYEQYF
TGTGCCAGCAGTTTACGTGGACAGGGGTACGAGCAGTACTTC
>TRBJ1-5|TRBV28|.|many
CASSLSRQPQHF
TGTGCCAGCAGTTTATCGCGCCAGCCCCAGCATTTT
>TRBJ1-2|TRBV4-2|.|.
CASSQEGGGLLFGYTF
TGTGCCAGCAGCCAAGAGGGTGGTGGCCTCCTATTTGGCTACACCTTC
>TRBJ1-5|TRBV20-1|.|.
CSAPPQGQHQPQHF
TGCAGTGCCCCCCCGCAGGGCCAACATCAGCCCCAGCATTTT
>TRBJ2-5|TRBV6-2/TRBV6-3|TRBD2|many
CASSYRASGTQETQYF
TGTGCCAGCAGTTACAGGGCTAGCGGAACCCAAGAGACCCAGTACTTC
>TRBJ2-2|TRBV5-1|.|few
CASSRNQNTGELFF
TGCGCCAGCAGCCGTAACCAGAACACCGGGGAGCTGTTTTTT
>TRBJ1-3|TRBV28|.|many
CASRVPLGSSGNTIYF
TGTGCCAGCAGGGTCCCTCTAGGGAGCTCTGGAAACACCATATATTTT
>TRBJ2-6|TRBV28|TRBD2|many
CASSPLAGLDSGANVLTF
TGTGCCAGCAGCCCCCTAGCGGGACTTGACTCTGGGGCCAACGTCCTGACTTTC
>TRBJ2-5|TRBV12-3/TRBV12-4|.|many
CASSLGGTKETQYF
TGTGCCAGCAGTTTAGGGGGGACCAAAGAGACCCAGTACTTC
>TRBJ2-7|TRBV6-2/TRBV6-3|TRBD2|.
CASSYAGDYSYEQYF
TGTGCCAGCAGTTACGCGGGGGACTACTCCTACGAGCAGTACTTC
>TRBJ1-1|TRBV6-4|.|many
CASSDSGLMNTEAFF
TGTGCCAGCAGTGACTCCGGTCTCATGAACACTGAAGCTTTCTTT
>TRBJ2-2|TRBV20-1|TRBD2|.
CSAKNYRGGTGELFF
TGCAGTGCTAAAAACTATCGGGGGGGAACCGGGGAGCTGTTTTTT
>TRBJ1-5|TRBV5-5|TRBD1|many
CASSLYNRGPSQPQHF
TGTGCCAGCAGCTTGTATAACAGGGGGCCCAGTCAGCCCCAGCATTTT
>TRBJ1-2|TRBV28|TRBD1|.
CASNNQGAWGYTF
TGTGCCAGCAATAACCAGGGGGCTTGGGGCTACACCTTC